This TCR beta chain was identified in a study of blood T cells in healthy people across ages. PCR was performed a second time for about 7 to 12 cycles using a sample-barcoded 5' primer and a J-beta primer mix. Each TCR beta cDNA got a 12-nucleotide random molecular identifier. One entry per CDR3 protein, called by TCRdb with MiXCR from the 5' RACE reads. The data contain 500,000 to 700,000 distinct CDR3 sequences, less than 35% of them singletons. Notes on the study in general: As age increased, TCR beta diversity per million T cells fell in a roughly linear fashion. Naive CD4+ cells and diversity were both higher in long-lived donors than in aged donors.

This clonotype showed up many times. Its antigen is not known. A read error is possible here, since a much larger clone lies one base away. The germline CDR1 and CDR2 sequences are ENHRY and SYGVKD. Trimming stripped 4 bases from V and 0 bases from J, with 8 bases between. There are 14 residues in the CDR3. This sequence joins TRBV10-3 and TRBJ2-3; D perhaps matches TRBD1 (5 bases). This receptor was identified in a woman of 80 years or more in good health. Specimen: blood. The CDR3 DNA is TGTGCCATCAGTGGGGGCAGCAGCACAGATACGCAGTATTTT. Translating it yields CAISGGSSTDTQYF.